These 22 T cell receptor beta chains were sequenced from one sample in a study of blood T cell repertoires in COVID-19. Method: immunoSEQ multiplex PCR; TCRdb's copy keeps in-frame clones and lacks some. The sample has 100,000 to 150,000 clones, 86% seen once. Sequencing used peripheral blood. Receptors were obtained from a woman aged 70 to 79 with COVID-19, enrolled during active disease.

The V gene is TRBV5-1, the J gene TRBJ1-1, with D hard to call. CDR1 is SGHRS, CDR2 YFSETQ, per germline. The length of the CDR3 is 16 residues. Trimming removed 1 base from V and 0 bases from J, with 13 bases in between. The CDR3 loop reads CASSLSAGWMNTEAFF. The CDR3 nucleotides read TGCGCCAGCAGCTTGTCGGCGGGGTGGATGAACACTGAAGCTTTCTTT.

V and J are TRBV28 and TRBJ2-1; maybe TRBD2 (7 bases). CDR3 length equals 15 residues. V was cut by 6 bases and J by 7 bases, with 19 bases left in between. CDR1 MDHEN and CDR2 SYDVKM come from the germline V gene. In DNA, the CDR3 is TGTGCCAGCAGCTCCGGGGGGCAAGCCCGGAATGAGCAGTTCTTC. This translates into CASSSGGQARNEQFF. The full variable domain, its missing parts supplied by reference TRBV28 and TRBJ2-1, is DVKVTQSSRYLVKRTGEKVFLECVQDMDHENMFWYRQDPGLGLRLIYFSYDVKMKEKGDIPEGYSVSREKKERFSLILESASTNQTSMYLCASSSGGQARNEQFFGPGTRLTVL.

The J gene is TRBJ2-2, the V gene TRBV3-1 (or the pseudogene TRBV3-2); 8 bases agree with TRBD2. V lost 4 bases, J lost 3 bases, and 1 base stayed unmatched. This CDR3 spans 14 amino acids. Germline CDR1 and CDR2: LGHDT and YNNKEL (reference sequence). The DNA of the CDR3 is TGTGCCAGCAGCCCGGGGGGGCACACCGGGGAGCTGTTTTTT. It translates to CASSPGGHTGELFF.

This clone was seen at least ten times. The CDR3 bases are TGTGCCAGCAGCCCCGGTCAGGGTGCTGGAAACACCATATATTTT. Its protein product is CASSPGQGAGNTIYF. The chain recombines TRBV7-9 with TRBJ1-3; TRBD1 is a possible D gene (5 bases). There are 15 residues in the CDR3. V lost 5 bases and J 2 bases, leaving 13 bases between the germline ends. The germline V gene encodes CDR1 SEHNR and CDR2 FQNEAQ (reference sequence).

The V call is TRBV7-8, the J call TRBJ1-2; D not certain. CDR3 length: 12 residues. V shed 5 bases and J shed 8 bases, with 12 bases lying between them. Germline V gene data show CDR1 as SGHVS and CDR2 as FQNEAQ. The CDR3 DNA sequence: TGTGCCAGCAGCCCCATTCAGCGGGGCTACACCTTC. This codes for CASSPIQRGYTF.

This sequence joins TRBV28 and TRBJ1-2, with 11 bases lining up with TRBD1. V lost 4 bases and J lost 7; bases outside the gene matches: 8. The germline V gene has CDR1 MDHEN and CDR2 SYDVKM. The CDR3 has 15 amino acids. The CDR3 nucleotides are TGTGCCAGCAGTTCAGAGGGACAGGGGGTCTCTGGCTACACCTTC. It translates to CASSSEGQGVSGYTF.

The chain joins TRBV28 to TRBJ1-4; TRBD1 might be the D (6 bases). CDR3 length: 16 amino acids. Trimming left V 5 bases short and J 8 bases short, with 21 bases between. The germline CDR1 and CDR2 sequences are MDHEN and SYDVKM. The CDR3 nucleotides are TGTGCCAGCAGTATTCCGGACAGTCTAGGAGGAGAAAAACTGTTTTTT. This gives the protein CASSIPDSLGGEKLFF.

The V and J genes are TRBV5-5 and TRBJ1-2; D ambiguous. Per the germline V gene, CDR1 is SGHKS and CDR2 is YYEKEE (reference sequence). V was shortened by 1 base and J by 4 bases, with 14 bases between the two germline ends. This CDR3 has 15 amino acids. CDR3 bases: TGTGCCAGCAGCTTGCTCACGGGGTCCGGCTATGGCTACACCTTC. Translation gives CASSLLTGSGYGYTF.

V is TRBV7-9 and J is TRBJ1-5; 11 nucleotides align to TRBD1. The CDR3 consists of 16 residues. Germline loops: CDR1 SEHNR, CDR2 FQNEAQ (reference sequence). Germline trimming cut 5 bases from V and 4 bases from J; bases unmatched to any gene: 7. CDR3 DNA: TGTGCCAGCAGCCCTGGGGACAGGGGGGGAAATCAGCCCCAGCATTTT. As protein: CASSPGDRGGNQPQHF.

V and J are TRBV6-1 and TRBJ2-7; D might be TRBD2 (6 bases). Germline loops: CDR1 MNHNS, CDR2 SASEGT. The germline V and J ends were trimmed by 3 bases and 3 bases, with 12 bases remaining between them. The CDR3 runs 14 residues. CDR3 sequence: CASSDGGGVYEQYF. Written as DNA, the CDR3 is TGTGCCAGCAGTGATGGAGGCGGGGTCTACGAGCAGTACTTC.

V is TRBV5-1 and J is TRBJ1-5, with 8 bases aligning to TRBD1. The CDR3 runs 14 residues. CDR1 and CDR2 (germline): SGHRS, YFSETQ. V was pared by 0 bases and J by 5 bases, with 1 base of the junction left unmatched. This CDR3 is CASSLAQGDQPQHF. The CDR3 DNA follows: TGCGCCAGCAGCTTGGCACAGGGGGATCAGCCCCAGCATTTT.

This chain links TRBV5-4 with TRBJ1-1; D gene uncertain. V was pared by 3 bases and J by 5 bases, with 8 bases between. This CDR3 spans 12 amino acids. The V gene's germline CDR1 is SGHNT and CDR2 YYREEE (reference sequence). CDR3 DNA: TGTGCCAGCAGCTCCCGAGGAACTGAAGCTTTCTTT. Its translation is CASSSRGTEAFF.

This sequence joins TRBV6-5 and TRBJ1-1; no firm D call. The CDR3 covers 14 residues. V dropped 2 bases and J dropped 1 base, with 8 bases sitting between them. The germline V gene encodes CDR1 MNHEY and CDR2 SVGAGI. The CDR3 sequence: CASSYGGQNTEAFF. Written as DNA, the CDR3 is TGTGCCAGCAGTTACGGCGGCCAGAACACTGAAGCTTTCTTT.

The chain has TRBV5-4 and TRBJ2-1; 10 nucleotides line up with TRBD2. This CDR3 is built from 17 residues. The trim removed 2 bases at V and 3 bases at J, leaving 8 bases unmatched. Germline CDR1 SGHNT, CDR2 YYREEE (reference sequence). This CDR3 reads CASSFPPLAGDYNEQFF. DNA for the CDR3: TGTGCCAGCAGCTTCCCCCCCCTAGCGGGGGACTACAATGAGCAGTTCTTC.

This chain connects TRBV2 to TRBJ2-7; the D gene is possibly TRBD2 (6 bases). The CDR3 contains 15 residues. Trimming took off 7 bases at V and 0 bases at J, with 16 bases between the two ends. Per the germline V gene, CDR1 is SNHLY and CDR2 is FYNNEI. CDR3 DNA: TGTGCCAGCACCAACCACGGGGGAAACTCCTACGAGCAGTACTTC. Its translation is CASTNHGGNSYEQYF.

V usage is TRBV2 and J usage is TRBJ2-5, with no clear D. This CDR3 comprises 13 residues. Trimming took 6 bases from V and 2 from J, leaving 10 bases between them. Per germline, CDR1 SNHLY and CDR2 FYNNEI. The CDR3 coding sequence is TGTGCCAGCAGCCCTGTACGGCAAGAGACCCAGTACTTC. Amino acids: CASSPVRQETQYF.

The chain links TRBV3-1 (or the pseudogene TRBV3-2) to TRBJ1-4; 8 bases fit TRBD1. Trimming cost V 3 bases and J 13 bases; bases outside gene matches: 7. The CDR3 runs to 13 residues. Germline CDR1 and CDR2: LGHDT and YNNKEL (reference sequence). CDR3 coding DNA: TGTGCCAGCAGCCAGAGGACAGGGAGAAGACTGTTTTTT. It translates to CASSQRTGRRLFF.

This chain uses TRBV5-1 with TRBJ1-5, with 10 bases identical to TRBD1. V lost 3 bases to trimming and J lost 8 bases; unmatched junction nucleotides: 2. The length of the CDR3 is 13 residues. From germline, CDR1 is SGHRS and CDR2 YFSETQ. The chain's CDR3 is CASSWTGGKPQHF. CDR3 nucleotide sequence: TGCGCCAGCAGCTGGACAGGGGGGAAGCCCCAGCATTTT.

This chain links TRBV18 with TRBJ1-5; a possible D gene is TRBD1 (6 bases). Trimming removed 0 bases at V and 5 bases at J, with 8 bases between. Germline CDR1 is KGHSH and CDR2 is LQKENI. This CDR3 is 14 amino acids long. The CDR3 DNA reads as TGTGCCAGCTCACCACCGGGACAATATCAGCCCCAGCATTTT. The encoded protein is CASSPPGQYQPQHF.

This rearrangement joins TRBV5-1 to TRBJ2-1, with 7 bases aligning to TRBD2. Germline lookup yields CDR1 SGHRS and CDR2 YFSETQ. The CDR3 has 15 amino acids. The V and J ends lost 0 bases and 0 bases, in that order; junction bases with no gene match: 0. Written as DNA, the CDR3 is TGCGCCAGCAGCTTGGGGACTAGCTCCTACAATGAGCAGTTCTTC. Protein product: CASSLGTSSYNEQFF.

The rearrangement links TRBV2 to TRBJ2-7, with D maybe TRBD2 (5 bases). The CDR3 runs 15 residues. Germline CDR1 is SNHLY and CDR2 is FYNNEI. V gave up 3 bases and J gave up 1 base, with 13 bases separating them. As DNA, the CDR3 is TGTGCCAGCAGTGAGGGAACTAGTCCATCCTACGAGCAGTACTTC. Protein: CASSEGTSPSYEQYF.

V gene TRBV23-1 combines with J gene TRBJ1-5; TRBD1 matches at 9 bases. TRBV23-1 carries the ORF label, with uncertain function. With V trimmed by 2 bases and J by 3 bases, 8 bases remained unmatched. This CDR3 contains 17 residues. The CDR3 loop reads CASSQRGDRVVNQPQHF. The CDR3 nucleotides read TGCGCCAGCAGTCAACGGGGGGACAGGGTCGTCAATCAGCCCCAGCATTTT.